This is a list of T cell receptor beta chains from one sample in a study of T cell changes during pregnancy in multiple sclerosis. Clones were read by immunoSEQ multiplex PCR, and TCRdb kept only the in-frame ones, dropping some. Seen here are just over 35,000 clones, 90% to 95% observed once, and the top ten hold roughly 0.4%. Here the sequenced sample was CD4+ T cells from peripheral blood mononuclear cells, taken in the first trimester of pregnancy. These receptors all come from a female donor with multiple sclerosis, enrolled in a pregnancy study. The CDR3 runs from the conserved cysteine through the conserved F or W. A D gene is named only where the DNA matches it firmly. Clone size is given for some rows only: seen once, a few or many times, or a class if the clone is expanded.

cdr3_length,d_call,j_call,v_call,clone_size,cdr3_nt,cdr3_aa
15,TRBD2,TRBJ2-1,TRBV7-9,once,TGTGCCAGCAGCTTGATTGCGGGAGGGCCTGATGAGCAGTTCTTC,CASSLIAGGPDEQFF
14,.,TRBJ1-5,TRBV19,.,TGTGCCAGTAGTATAGGGACACGGAATCAGCCCCAGCATTTT,CASSIGTRNQPQHF
15,TRBD1,TRBJ2-1,TRBV7-6,.,TGTGCCAGCAGCTCGACAGGGGCTAACTACAATGAGCAGTTCTTC,CASSSTGANYNEQFF
16,.,TRBJ1-1,TRBV6-6,.,TGTGCCAGCAGTTACCCTAGCCCCGACAGGCCCACTGAAGCTTTCTTT,CASSYPSPDRPTEAFF
17,TRBD2,TRBJ2-7,TRBV5-1,.,TGCGCCAGCAGCATACAGACTAGCGGGGGTCTAGCCTACGAGCAGTACTTC,CASSIQTSGGLAYEQYF
16,.,TRBJ1-2,TRBV18,.,TGTGCCAGCTCACCCCTCGGGACACCAGCTAACTATGGCTACACCTTC,CASSPLGTPANYGYTF
14,.,TRBJ2-7,TRBV10-2,once,TGCGCCAGCAGTTGGAGCGGGACATCCTACGAGCAGTACTTC,CASSWSGTSYEQYF
16,.,TRBJ2-6,TRBV4-2,once,TGTGCCAGCAGCCAAGATAGTCGCTCTGGGGCCAACGTCCTGACTTTC,CASSQDSRSGANVLTF
13,.,TRBJ2-1,TRBV2,.,TGTGCCAGCAGTTTTTACCGGTACAATGAGCAGTTCTTC,CASSFYRYNEQFF
15,.,TRBJ1-2,TRBV15,.,TGTGCCACCAGCAGAGGTGATCCCGGGAGTGATGGCTACACCTTC,CATSRGDPGSDGYTF
13,TRBD2,TRBJ2-7,TRBV7-9,.,TGTGCCAGCACAAGCGGGGGGGGTCGGGAGCACTACTTC,CASTSGGGREHYF
15,.,TRBJ2-2,TRBV30,.,TGTGCCTGGAGTGTGACAGGCCGTGGGACCGGGGAGCTGTTTTTT,CAWSVTGRGTGELFF
16,.,TRBJ2-1,TRBV7-2,.,TGTGCCAGCCTCCCTCGGGGGACAGCTCTCCAAACCGAGCAGTTCTTC,CASLPRGTALQTEQFF
16,TRBD2,TRBJ2-3,TRBV6-5,.,TGTGCCAGCAGTTACGGGATAGCGGGGGTCACAGATACGCAGTATTTT,CASSYGIAGVTDTQYF
15,TRBD1,TRBJ2-7,TRBV6-5,.,TGTGCCAGCAGTCCAAGAATAGGACAGGTGTACGAGCAGTACTTC,CASSPRIGQVYEQYF
15,TRBD1,TRBJ2-3,TRBV11-3,.,TGTGCCAGCAGCAGCGGGACAGGGTTCACAGATACGCAGTATTTT,CASSSGTGFTDTQYF
15,.,TRBJ1-6,TRBV6-5,.,TGTGCCAGCAGTTACTCTCGGGTGACGGGTTCGACCCTCCACTTT,CASSYSRVTGSTLHF
14,.,TRBJ2-1,TRBV7-2,.,TGTGCCAGCAGCTTAGATGCCAGGGGCCGCGAGCAGTTCTTC,CASSLDARGREQFF
14,TRBD1,TRBJ1-5,TRBV5-6,.,TGTGCCAGCAGCTGGGGACAGAGCAATCAGCCCCAGCATTTT,CASSWGQSNQPQHF
18,.,TRBJ2-3,TRBV9,.,TGTGCCAGCAGCGTAGCCTCCCCCACCCGGGGGAACACAGATACGCAGTATTTT,CASSVASPTRGNTDTQYF
11,.,TRBJ2-1,TRBV2,once,TGTGCCAGCACAGATTACAATGAGCAGTTCTTC,CASTDYNEQFF
16,TRBD1,TRBJ1-5,TRBV28,.,TGTGCCAGCAGCCCGCCAGGGGGGACAGGGTCTATTCCCCAGCATTTT,CASSPPGGTGSIPQHF
13,.,TRBJ1-2,TRBV28,once,TGTGCCAGCAGGATGCCAGTATCCTATGGCTACACCTTC,CASRMPVSYGYTF
15,.,TRBJ2-7,TRBV19,.,TGTGCCAGTAGTCCAAATACAGGGAACCATTACGAGCAGTACTTC,CASSPNTGNHYEQYF
15,.,TRBJ1-2,TRBV27,.,TGTGCCAGCAGTTGGGCCCGCGGGCTTAACTATGGCTACACCTTC,CASSWARGLNYGYTF
15,.,TRBJ1-4,TRBV6-1,.,TGTGCCAGCAGTGAAGCTCACGGGGGAGATGAAAAACTGTTTTTT,CASSEAHGGDEKLFF
14,TRBD1,TRBJ1-2,TRBV11-2,few,TGTGCCAGCAGCGCCGGGACAGGGGGCTATGGCTACACCTTC,CASSAGTGGYGYTF
12,.,TRBJ2-5,TRBV11-3,.,TGTGCCAGCAGCTTAGGGGCGGAGACCCAGTACTTC,CASSLGAETQYF
17,.,TRBJ1-1,TRBV4-2,.,TGTGCCAGCAGCCAATCACCTAAAAGGGGGTTAGTCACTGAAGCTTTCTTT,CASSQSPKRGLVTEAFF
11,.,TRBJ2-1,TRBV6-9,.,TGTGCCAGCAGTCCATACAATGAGCAGTTCTTC,CASSPYNEQFF
15,TRBD1,TRBJ2-7,TRBV27,.,TGTGCCAGCAGTTTATTACCGGGACAGCCCTACGAGCAGTACTTC,CASSLLPGQPYEQYF
12,.,TRBJ2-1,TRBV7-2,.,TGTGCCAGCAGCTTACACAACAATGAGCAGTTCTTC,CASSLHNNEQFF
12,.,TRBJ2-3,TRBV19,.,TGTGCCAGTAACAGGGTTGGGGATACGCAGTATTTT,CASNRVGDTQYF
14,.,TRBJ2-5,TRBV6-5,.,.,CASSSSGGRETQYF
16,TRBD1,TRBJ2-5,TRBV7-9,.,TGTGCCAGCAGTTCCCCACAGGGGGACATTCAAGAGACCCAGTACTTC,CASSSPQGDIQETQYF